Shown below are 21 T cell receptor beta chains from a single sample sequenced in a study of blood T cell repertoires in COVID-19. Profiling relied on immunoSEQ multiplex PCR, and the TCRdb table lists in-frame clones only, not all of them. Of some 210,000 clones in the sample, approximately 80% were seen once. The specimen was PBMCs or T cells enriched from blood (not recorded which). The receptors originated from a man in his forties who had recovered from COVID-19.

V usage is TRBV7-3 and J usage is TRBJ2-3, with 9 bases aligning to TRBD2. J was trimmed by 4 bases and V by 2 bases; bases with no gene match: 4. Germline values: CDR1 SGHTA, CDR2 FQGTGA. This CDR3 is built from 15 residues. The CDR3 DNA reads TGTGCCAGCAGCTTACGGGCGGGAGGGCCAGATACGCAGTATTTT. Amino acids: CASSLRAGGPDTQYF. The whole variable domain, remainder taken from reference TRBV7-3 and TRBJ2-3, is GAGVSQTPSNKVTEKGKYVELRCDPISGHTALYWYRQSLGQGPEFLIYFQGTGAADDSGLPNDRFFAVRPEGSVSTLKIQRTERGDSAVYLCASSLRAGGPDTQYFGPGTRLTVL.

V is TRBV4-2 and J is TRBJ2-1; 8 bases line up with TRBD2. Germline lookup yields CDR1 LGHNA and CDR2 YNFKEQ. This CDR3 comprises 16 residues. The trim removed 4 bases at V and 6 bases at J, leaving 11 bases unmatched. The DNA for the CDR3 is TGTGCCAGCAGCCCCCCCAGGGCGGGAGGTCCCAATGAGCAGTTCTTC. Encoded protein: CASSPPRAGGPNEQFF.

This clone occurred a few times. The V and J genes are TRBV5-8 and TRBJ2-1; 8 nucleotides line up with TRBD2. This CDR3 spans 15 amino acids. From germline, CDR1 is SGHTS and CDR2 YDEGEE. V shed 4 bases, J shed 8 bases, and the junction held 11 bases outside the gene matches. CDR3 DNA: TGTGCCAGCAGCGTTCATAGAGCGGGAGTGGATGAGCAGTTCTTC. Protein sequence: CASSVHRAGVDEQFF. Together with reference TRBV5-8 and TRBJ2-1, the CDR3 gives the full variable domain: EAGVTQSPTHLIKTRGQQATLRCSPISGHTSVYWYQQALGLGLQFLLWYDEGEERNRGNFPPRFSGRQFPNYSSELNVNALELEDSALYLCASSVHRAGVDEQFFGPGTRLTVL.

The CDR3 reads CATSDLPGQGGAMQETQYF. The CDR3 coding sequence is TGTGCCACCAGTGACCTACCGGGACAGGGGGGCGCAATGCAAGAGACCCAGTACTTC. The rearrangement uses TRBV24-1 and TRBJ2-5; 11 positions agree with TRBD1. The germline CDR1 and CDR2 sequences are KGHDR and SFDVKD. The CDR3 totals 19 residues. Trimming at V came to 4 bases and at J to 2 bases, leaving 14 bases not matched to a gene.

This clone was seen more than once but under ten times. The CDR3 DNA is TGCGCCAGCAGTGGACAGTATAATTCACCCCTCCACTTT. Protein: CASSGQYNSPLHF. The chain carries TRBV10-1 and TRBJ1-6, with a weak D call TRBD1 (5 bases). There are 13 residues in the CDR3. Germline CDR1 reads WNHNN; CDR2 reads SYGVQD (reference sequence). The V and J ends lost 4 bases and 4 bases respectively, with 5 bases between them.

The CDR3 coding sequence is TGTGCCAGCAAGAGGGAATACAATCAGCCCCAGCATTTT. Translation: CASKREYNQPQHF. This chain uses TRBV6-5 with TRBJ1-5; D remains ambiguous. The CDR3 has 13 amino acids. Trimming pared 7 bases from V and 3 bases from J, leaving 10 bases between. Looked up from germline, CDR1 is MNHEY and CDR2 is SVGAGI.

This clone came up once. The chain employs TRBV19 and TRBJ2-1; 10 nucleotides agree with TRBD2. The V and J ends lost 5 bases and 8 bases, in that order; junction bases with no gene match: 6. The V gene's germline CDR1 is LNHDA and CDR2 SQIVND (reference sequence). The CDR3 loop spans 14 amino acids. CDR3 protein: CASSASGSYDEQFF. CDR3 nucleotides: TGTGCCAGTAGTGCTAGCGGGAGTTACGATGAGCAGTTCTTC.

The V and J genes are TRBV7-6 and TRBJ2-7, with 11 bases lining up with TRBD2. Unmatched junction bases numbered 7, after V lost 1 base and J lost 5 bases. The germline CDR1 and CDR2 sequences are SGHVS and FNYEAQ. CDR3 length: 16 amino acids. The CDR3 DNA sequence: TGTGCCAGCAGCTTAGGCCTAGCGGGAGGAAACCACGAGCAGTACTTC. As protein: CASSLGLAGGNHEQYF.

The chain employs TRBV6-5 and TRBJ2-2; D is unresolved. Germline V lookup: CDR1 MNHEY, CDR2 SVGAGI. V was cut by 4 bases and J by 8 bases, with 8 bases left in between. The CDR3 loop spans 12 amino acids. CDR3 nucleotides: TGTGCCAGCAGTTCGGGTCAGGGGGAGCTGTTTTTT. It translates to CASSSGQGELFF.

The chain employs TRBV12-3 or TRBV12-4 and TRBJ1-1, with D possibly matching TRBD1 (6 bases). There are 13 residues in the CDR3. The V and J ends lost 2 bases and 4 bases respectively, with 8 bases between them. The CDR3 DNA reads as TGTGCCAGCAGTTTAACAGGGCCCACTGAAGCTTTCTTT. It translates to CASSLTGPTEAFF.

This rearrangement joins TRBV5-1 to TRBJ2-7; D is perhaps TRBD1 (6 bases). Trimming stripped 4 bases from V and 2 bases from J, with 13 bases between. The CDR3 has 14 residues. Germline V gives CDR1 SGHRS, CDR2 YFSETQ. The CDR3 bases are TGCGCCAGCAGCACGGTGGACAGCGCCTACGAGCAGTACTTC. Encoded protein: CASSTVDSAYEQYF.

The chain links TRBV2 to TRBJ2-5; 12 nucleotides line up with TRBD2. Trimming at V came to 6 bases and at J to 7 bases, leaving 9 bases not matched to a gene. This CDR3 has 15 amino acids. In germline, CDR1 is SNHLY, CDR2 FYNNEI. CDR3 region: CASSTGTSGRGTQYF. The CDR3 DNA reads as TGTGCCAGCAGCACCGGGACTAGCGGGCGGGGGACCCAGTACTTC.

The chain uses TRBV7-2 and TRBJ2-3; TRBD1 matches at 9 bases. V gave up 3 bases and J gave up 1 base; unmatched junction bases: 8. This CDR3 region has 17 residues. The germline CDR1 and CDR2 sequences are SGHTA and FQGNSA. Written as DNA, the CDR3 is TGTGCCAGCAGCTTTTCTCGACAGGGGGGACGCACAGATACGCAGTATTTT. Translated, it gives CASSFSRQGGRTDTQYF.

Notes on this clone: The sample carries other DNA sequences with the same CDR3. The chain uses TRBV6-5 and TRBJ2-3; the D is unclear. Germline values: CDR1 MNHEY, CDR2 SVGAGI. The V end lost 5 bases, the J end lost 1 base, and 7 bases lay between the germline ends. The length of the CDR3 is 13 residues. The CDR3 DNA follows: TGTGCCAGCAGTCCGCCGGGCACAGATACGCAGTATTTT. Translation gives CASSPPGTDTQYF.

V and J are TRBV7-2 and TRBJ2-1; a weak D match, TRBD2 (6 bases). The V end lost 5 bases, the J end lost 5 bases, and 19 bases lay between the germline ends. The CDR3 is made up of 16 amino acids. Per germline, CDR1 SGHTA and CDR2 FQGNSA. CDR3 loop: CASSPYGGEGDNEQFF. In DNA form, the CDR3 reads TGTGCCAGCAGCCCCTACGGGGGAGAAGGGGACAATGAGCAGTTCTTC.

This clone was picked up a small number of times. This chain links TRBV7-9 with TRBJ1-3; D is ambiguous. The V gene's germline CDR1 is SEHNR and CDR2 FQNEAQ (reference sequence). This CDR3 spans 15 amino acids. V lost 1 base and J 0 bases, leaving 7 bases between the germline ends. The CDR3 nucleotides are TGTGCCAGCAGCTTAGTGCCTAACTCTGGAAACACCATATATTTT. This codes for CASSLVPNSGNTIYF.

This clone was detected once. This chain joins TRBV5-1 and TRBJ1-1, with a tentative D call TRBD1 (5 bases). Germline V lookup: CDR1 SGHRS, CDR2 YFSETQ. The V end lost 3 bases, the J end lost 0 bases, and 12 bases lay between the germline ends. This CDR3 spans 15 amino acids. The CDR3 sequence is CASSSMGGLNTEAFF. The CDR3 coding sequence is TGCGCCAGCAGCTCTATGGGGGGGTTGAACACTGAAGCTTTCTTT.

The CDR3 sequence: CASSALEGLLTDTQYF. CDR3 nucleotide sequence: TGTGCCAGCAGCGCGCTCGAAGGACTCCTCACAGATACGCAGTATTTT. V gene TRBV9 combines with J gene TRBJ2-3, with TRBD2 as a possible D gene (5 bases). V dropped 3 bases and J dropped 2 bases, with 16 bases sitting between them. In germline, CDR1 is SGDLS, CDR2 YYNGEE. The CDR3 loop spans 16 amino acids. The full variable domain, rest sourced from reference TRBV9 and TRBJ2-3, is DSGVTQTPKHLITATGQRVTLRCSPRSGDLSVYWYQQSLDQGLQFLIQYYNGEERAKGNILERFSAQQFPDLHSELNLSSLELGDSALYFCASSALEGLLTDTQYFGPGTRLTVL.

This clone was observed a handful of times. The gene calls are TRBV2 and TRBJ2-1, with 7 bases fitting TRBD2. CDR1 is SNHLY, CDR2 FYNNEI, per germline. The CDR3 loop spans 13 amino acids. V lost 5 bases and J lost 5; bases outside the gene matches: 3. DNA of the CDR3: TGTGCCAGCAGTCTAGCGGAAAACAATGAGCAGTTCTTC. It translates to CASSLAENNEQFF.

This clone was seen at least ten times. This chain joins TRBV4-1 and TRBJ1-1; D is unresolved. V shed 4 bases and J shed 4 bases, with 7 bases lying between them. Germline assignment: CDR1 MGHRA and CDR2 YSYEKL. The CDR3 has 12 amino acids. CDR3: CASSLFGTEAFF. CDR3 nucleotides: TGCGCCAGCAGCCTCTTCGGCACTGAAGCTTTCTTT.

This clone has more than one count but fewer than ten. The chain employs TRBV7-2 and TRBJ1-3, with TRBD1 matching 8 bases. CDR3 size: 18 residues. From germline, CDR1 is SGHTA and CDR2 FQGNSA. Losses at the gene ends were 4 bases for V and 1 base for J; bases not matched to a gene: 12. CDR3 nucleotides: TGTGCCAGCAGCTCGAGTACCGGGACAGGTTATTCTGGAAACACCATATATTTT. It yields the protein CASSSSTGTGYSGNTIYF.